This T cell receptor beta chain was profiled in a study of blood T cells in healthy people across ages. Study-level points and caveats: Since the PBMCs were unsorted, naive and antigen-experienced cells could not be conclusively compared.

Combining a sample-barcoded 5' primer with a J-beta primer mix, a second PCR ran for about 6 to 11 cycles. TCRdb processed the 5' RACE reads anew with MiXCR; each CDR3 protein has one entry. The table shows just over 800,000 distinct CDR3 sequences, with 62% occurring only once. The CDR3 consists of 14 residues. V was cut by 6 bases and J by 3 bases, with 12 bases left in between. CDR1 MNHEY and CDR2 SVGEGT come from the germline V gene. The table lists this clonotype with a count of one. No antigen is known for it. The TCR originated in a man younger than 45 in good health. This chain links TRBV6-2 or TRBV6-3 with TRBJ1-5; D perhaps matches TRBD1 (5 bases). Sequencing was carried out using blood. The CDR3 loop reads CASRHRDFNQPQHF. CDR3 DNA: TGTGCCAGCAGGCACCGGGACTTCAATCAGCCCCAGCATTTT.